The clone carrying this T cell receptor beta chain has only one observation. The antigen is not known. This specimen comes from a study of T cell responses to AZD1222 COVID-19 vaccine. The data were produced by immunoSEQ multiplex PCR, yet TCRdb's version contains in-frame clones alone and is incomplete. This sample has about 120,000 clones, with approximately 90% found just once. The CDR3 loop spans 19 amino acids. The germline V and J ends were trimmed by 6 bases and 2 bases, with 25 bases remaining between them. Germline lookup yields CDR1 MDHEN and CDR2 SYDVKM. Findings and limits, study-wide: AZD1222 recipients seropositive at baseline numbered only five or six. Donors were largely white British and mainly female; clonal diversity was possibly underestimated.

This chain connects TRBV28 to TRBJ2-2; D uncertain. The input for sequencing was peripheral blood, taken on day 0 of AZD1222 vaccination. This TCR came from an adult in good health. For the CDR3, the DNA is TGTGCCAGCAGATCACCCCGACTTTGGCTCCGGAAAAACACCGGGGAGCTGTTTTTT. This codes for CASRSPRLWLRKNTGELFF.